The 28 T cell receptor beta chains below come from one sample, sequenced in a study of breast tumors, draining lymph nodes, adjacent tissues. Each CDR3 protein gets one entry after TCRdb re-called the multiplex PCR reads with MiXCR. The sample lists about 100,000 distinct CDR3 sequences, roughly 20% occurring once. Samples came from axillary lymph nodes draining the breast cancer. Sample: axillary lymph node tissue. Source of these receptors: a female donor with breast cancer. Some clones in this sample may be carry-over from other donors' samples.

Here the CDR3 reads CASSQGWEEVREQYF. Written as DNA, the CDR3 is TGTGCCAGCAGCCAAGGCTGGGAAGAAGTGCGGGAGCAGTACTTC. This chain uses TRBV3-1 with TRBJ2-7; D remains unclear. The CDR3 length is 15 residues. Germline V CDR1 and CDR2: LGHDT, YNNKEL (reference sequence). Trimming left V 1 base short and J 7 bases short, with 17 bases between.

This clonotype was observed once. This could be a read error, since a much larger clone is one nucleotide away. This sequence joins TRBV2 and TRBJ2-6, with 7 bases identical to TRBD2. J was trimmed by 2 bases and V by 7 bases; bases with no gene match: 8. In germline, CDR1 is SNHLY, CDR2 FYNNEI. This CDR3 has 16 residues. The CDR3 DNA reads TGTGCCAGCAACCCGGGAGGCCCAGCTGGGGCCAACGTCCTGACTTTC. This codes for CASNPGGPAGANVLTF.

The rearrangement uses TRBV4-1 and TRBJ1-2; possible D gene TRBD1, 5 bases. CDR1 is MGHRA and CDR2 is YSYEKL in the germline V gene. The V end was cut by 0 bases, the J end by 5 bases, with 16 bases between. This CDR3 region has 16 residues. CDR3 loop: CASSQDSGDGVYGYTF. The CDR3 DNA reads TGCGCCAGCAGCCAAGATTCGGGGGACGGAGTTTATGGCTACACCTTC.

This clonotype was picked up a small number of times. This chain links TRBV4-1 with TRBJ2-7; D perhaps matches TRBD2 (5 bases). This CDR3 contains 17 residues. The V gene's germline CDR1 is MGHRA and CDR2 YSYEKL. The ends were cut back, 3 bases at V and 0 bases at J, with 18 bases in the middle. In nucleotides, the CDR3 is TGCGCCAGCAGCCATCCCCACAGAGGGCCAACCTCCTACGAGCAGTACTTC. This codes for CASSHPHRGPTSYEQYF.

With respect to this clonotype: This sequence may be a read error, since a much larger clone differs from it by one base. The chain has TRBV19 and TRBJ2-2; D gene unclear. This CDR3 is 16 amino acids long. Per the germline V gene, CDR1 is LNHDA and CDR2 is SQIVND (reference sequence). V lost 3 bases to trimming and J lost 8 bases, with 19 bases between them. In nucleotides, the CDR3 is TGTGCCAGTAGTATGCTTGAGGAGACCTCCGCAGGGGAGCTGTTTTTT. Its translation: CASSMLEETSAGELFF.

The rearrangement joins TRBV5-8 to TRBJ1-1; D may be TRBD1 (6 bases). The V and J ends lost 4 bases and 0 bases respectively, with 13 bases between them. Germline-derived CDR1 and CDR2 are SGHTS and YDEGEE. The CDR3 runs 15 residues. In nucleotides, the CDR3 is TGTGCCAGCAGCACTTGGACAGCTATGAACACTGAAGCTTTCTTT. This translates into CASSTWTAMNTEAFF.

This clonotype was seen at least ten times. This chain connects TRBV2 to TRBJ1-2; 9 bases align to TRBD1. Germline-derived CDR1 and CDR2 are SNHLY and FYNNEI. The CDR3 is 13 amino acids. With 8 bases clipped from V and 5 bases from J, the junction kept 6 bases outside the gene matches. The CDR3 loop is CASCRDRDYGYTF. In DNA form, the CDR3 reads TGTGCCAGCTGCAGGGACAGGGATTATGGCTACACCTTC.

This clonotype appeared many times. The chain combines TRBV19 with TRBJ2-1, with TRBD2 identical over 11 bases. Germline V CDR1 and CDR2: LNHDA, SQIVND (reference sequence). V gave up 4 bases and J gave up 2 bases; unmatched junction bases: 4. The CDR3 has 16 amino acids. Written as DNA, the CDR3 is TGTGCCAGTAGTAGCCTAGCGGGAGGTACCTACAATGAGCAGTTCTTC. This codes for CASSSLAGGTYNEQFF. The whole variable domain, remainder taken from reference TRBV19 and TRBJ2-1, is DGGITQSPKYLFRKEGQNVTLSCEQNLNHDAMYWYRQDPGQGLRLIYYSQIVNDFQKGDIAEGYSVSREKKESFPLTVTSAQKNPTAFYLCASSSLAGGTYNEQFFGPGTRLTVL.

This chain links TRBV25-1 with TRBJ1-1, with a tentative D call TRBD1 (5 bases). This CDR3 comprises 13 residues. Trimming cost V 6 bases and J 4 bases, with 12 bases left between them. The V gene's germline CDR1 is MGHDK and CDR2 SYGVNS. CDR3 amino acids: CASSTRGGTEAFF. CDR3 in DNA: TGTGCCAGCAGCACCCGGGGGGGCACTGAAGCTTTCTTT.

There are many counts of this clonotype. The rearrangement uses TRBV6-5 and TRBJ1-3, with 8 bases matching TRBD1. This CDR3 is built from 15 residues. CDR1 MNHEY and CDR2 SVGAGI come from the germline V gene. Losses at the gene ends were 1 base for V and 4 bases for J; bases not matched to a gene: 3. The CDR3 bases are TGTGCCAGCAGTTACTACACAGGGGGAGGAAACACCATATATTTT. Translated, it gives CASSYYTGGGNTIYF.

Many counts were recorded for this clonotype. The chain joins TRBV20-1 to TRBJ1-5, with 12 bases matching TRBD1. The CDR3 is 17 amino acids. Trimming removed 6 bases from V and 1 base from J; junction bases left unmatched: 10. Germline-derived CDR1 and CDR2 are DFQATT and SNEGSKA (reference sequence). This chain's CDR3 is CSAPTGTGGLSNQPQHF. The CDR3 nucleotides read TGCAGTGCCCCGACCGGGACAGGGGGCCTGAGCAATCAGCCCCAGCATTTT.

This clonotype was counted at least ten times. The chain's CDR3 is CASSAGSEGSEQYF. The CDR3 DNA sequence: TGTGCCAGCAGCGCCGGAAGTGAGGGGTCCGAGCAGTACTTC. The gene calls are TRBV3-1 and TRBJ2-7; D is tentatively TRBD1 or TRBD2 (5 bases each). This CDR3 comprises 14 residues. Germline-derived CDR1 and CDR2 are LGHDT and YNNKEL (reference sequence). V was trimmed by 5 bases and J by 6 bases, leaving 17 bases between them.

There are many counts of this clonotype. The V and J genes are TRBV7-9 and TRBJ2-7; D perhaps matches TRBD1 (5 bases). The germline V gene encodes CDR1 SEHNR and CDR2 FQNEAQ (reference sequence). Trimming cost V 5 bases and J 2 bases, with 16 bases left between them. This CDR3 is built from 15 residues. The CDR3 is CASSPPRGHTYEQYF. CDR3 DNA sequence: TGTGCCAGCAGCCCACCTAGGGGCCATACCTACGAGCAGTACTTC.

As for this clonotype: This may come from a read error, since a much larger clone is one base off. This chain links TRBV27 with TRBJ2-2, with TRBD1 identical over 7 bases. This CDR3 region has 14 residues. Per the germline V gene, CDR1 is MNHEY and CDR2 is SMNVEV (reference sequence). V gave up 7 bases and J gave up 3 bases; unmatched junction bases: 5. As DNA, the CDR3 is TGTGCCAGCATGAAGGGACAGTACACCGGGGAGCTGTTTTTT. Amino acids: CASMKGQYTGELFF.

On this clonotype itself: A much larger clone lies one base from this, so it may be a read error. The chain employs TRBV11-2 and TRBJ2-1; D gene unclear. Germline CDR1 and CDR2: SGHAT and FQNNGV. The CDR3 spans 11 residues. CDR3 DNA sequence: TGTGTCAGCAGCTCATTCCTGGAGCAGTTCTTC. It specifies CVSSSFLEQFF.

A remark on this clonotype: A much larger clone differs from this one at a single base, so this may be a read error. This chain joins TRBV2 and TRBJ1-5; D unresolved. The ends were cut back, 0 bases at V and 7 bases at J, with 13 bases in the middle. The CDR3 sequence is 15 residues long. Germline loops: CDR1 SNHLY, CDR2 FYNNEI. DNA of the CDR3: TGTGCCAGCAGTGAAGCGCCTCCGGGGAAGCAGCCCCAGCATTTT. The encoded protein is CASSEAPPGKQPQHF.

Many counts were recorded for this clonotype. The chain recombines TRBV29-1 with TRBJ1-2; TRBD1 matches 7 bases. The CDR3 is 15 amino acids. The V gene's germline CDR1 is SQVTM and CDR2 ANQGSEA. J gave up 3 bases and V 0 bases, and 7 bases lay outside the gene matches. The CDR3 reads CSVEDSRGVYYGYTF. The CDR3 DNA follows: TGCAGCGTTGAAGACAGCAGGGGGGTATACTATGGCTACACCTTC.

There are many counts of this clonotype. The chain combines TRBV19 with TRBJ2-3; 9 nucleotides agree with TRBD1. CDR3 length: 15 residues. Germline V CDR1 and CDR2: LNHDA, SQIVND (reference sequence). J was trimmed by 9 bases and V by 10 bases; bases with no gene match: 17. The CDR3 reads CATSQPGQGSRTQYF. The CDR3 DNA sequence: TGTGCCACCTCACAACCGGGACAGGGTTCAAGGACGCAGTATTTT.

A note on this clonotype: The CDR3 carries no conserved terminal phenylalanine or tryptophan, so it likely arises from a read error. This chain joins TRBV7-2 and TRBJ2-2; 9 nucleotides line up with TRBD1. Germline-derived CDR1 and CDR2 are SGHTA and FQGNSA. The CDR3 is 15 residues long. V trimming: 4 bases; J trimming: 5 bases; junction bases outside the gene matches: 5. The CDR3 DNA reads as TGTGCCAGCAGCTCCGGACAGGGGAAGACCGGGGAGCTGTTTGTT. This translates into CASSSGQGKTGELFV.

This clonotype has ten or more counts. In DNA, the CDR3 is TGTGCCAGCAGCCAAGATTCGGGCACGGATAACTATGGCTACACCTTC. Translating it yields CASSQDSGTDNYGYTF. This sequence joins TRBV4-2 and TRBJ1-2; D unresolved. V lost 0 bases, J lost 1 base, and 12 bases lay in between. This CDR3 is built from 16 residues. Germline V gene sequence: CDR1 LGHNA, CDR2 YNFKEQ.

As regards this clonotype: A much larger clone lies one base from this, so it may be a read error. The rearrangement uses TRBV4-1 and TRBJ2-3; 7 bases map to TRBD1. The germline V gene has CDR1 MGHRA and CDR2 YSYEKL. V trimming: 4 bases; J trimming: 8 bases; junction bases outside the gene matches: 9. This CDR3 spans 14 amino acids. The CDR3 DNA is TGCGCCAGCAGCCTAGAGACAGGGATAGGTACGCAGTATTTT. Translating it yields CASSLETGIGTQYF.

At least ten counts were recorded for this clonotype. The gene calls are TRBV5-1 and TRBJ2-5; 7 positions agree with TRBD2. This CDR3 is 15 amino acids long. Germline V gene lookup returns CDR1 SGHRS and CDR2 YFSETQ. With 0 bases clipped from V and 0 bases from J, the junction kept 2 bases outside the gene matches. CDR3 bases: TGCGCCAGCAGCTTGGTCGGGAGGTACCAAGAGACCCAGTACTTC. It yields the protein CASSLVGRYQETQYF.

In this sample, this clonotype turned up once. This may stem from a read error, because a much larger clone lies one nucleotide away. The chain employs TRBV4-1 and TRBJ2-2; D is unclear. Germline V gene data show CDR1 as MGHRA and CDR2 as YSYEKL. Trimming cost V 0 bases and J 8 bases, with 10 bases left between them. The CDR3 runs to 14 residues. CDR3 sequence reads: CASSQDLVSGELFF. The CDR3 bases are TGCGCCAGCAGCCAAGATTTGGTGTCTGGGGAGCTGTTTTTT.

A word on this clonotype: A read error may explain this, as a much larger clone is one base away. The chain recombines TRBV2 with TRBJ1-2, with 8 bases aligning to TRBD1. The CDR3 loop spans 12 amino acids. CDR1 and CDR2 from the germline V gene are SNHLY and FYNNEI. CDR3 DNA sequence: TGTGCCAGCAGTGGGACAGGGCCTGGCCACACCTTC. It yields the protein CASSGTGPGHTF.

About this clonotype: This may be a read error, as it is one base from a much larger clone. The chain recombines TRBV19 with TRBJ2-3; possible D gene TRBD2, 7 bases. This CDR3 contains 15 residues. V was pared by 7 bases and J by 1 base, with 15 bases between. Germline V lookup: CDR1 LNHDA, CDR2 SQIVND (reference sequence). DNA of the CDR3: TGTGCCAGTAAGGGGGGGACCCGCGGCACAGATACGCAGTATTTT. Amino acid sequence: CASKGGTRGTDTQYF.

This clonotype was seen ten or more times. The chain recombines TRBV11-2 with TRBJ1-5; the D is unclear. CDR1 is SGHAT, CDR2 FQNNGV, per germline. Trimming took 4 bases from V and 0 from J, leaving 10 bases between them. This CDR3 spans 15 amino acids. The CDR3 bases are TGTGCCAGCAGCTCCGAAGACTATAGCAATCAGCCCCAGCATTTT. It specifies CASSSEDYSNQPQHF. The full variable domain, rest sourced from reference TRBV11-2 and TRBJ1-5, is EAGVAQSPRYKIIEKRQSVAFWCNPISGHATLYWYQQILGQGPKLLIQFQNNGVVDDSQLPKDRFSAERLKGVDSTLKIQPAKLEDSAVYLCASSSEDYSNQPQHFGDGTRLSIL.

The rearrangement links TRBV18 to TRBJ1-6; D uncertain. Germline assignment: CDR1 KGHSH and CDR2 LQKENI. Trimming cost V 2 bases and J 4 bases, with 12 bases left between them. The CDR3 extends over 16 amino acids. In DNA form, the CDR3 reads TGTGCCAGCTCACCATCGGTTGCCACGTATAATTCACCCCTCCACTTT. Translation: CASSPSVATYNSPLHF.

This clonotype was counted at least ten times. The chain links TRBV11-2 to TRBJ2-3; 7 nucleotides align to TRBD2. The CDR3 contains 13 residues. Unmatched junction bases numbered 4, after V lost 1 base and J lost 9 bases. Germline V gene lookup returns CDR1 SGHAT and CDR2 FQNNGV. The CDR3 here is CASSLGGSGTQYF. CDR3 nucleotide sequence: TGTGCCAGCAGCTTAGGAGGTAGCGGGACGCAGTATTTT.